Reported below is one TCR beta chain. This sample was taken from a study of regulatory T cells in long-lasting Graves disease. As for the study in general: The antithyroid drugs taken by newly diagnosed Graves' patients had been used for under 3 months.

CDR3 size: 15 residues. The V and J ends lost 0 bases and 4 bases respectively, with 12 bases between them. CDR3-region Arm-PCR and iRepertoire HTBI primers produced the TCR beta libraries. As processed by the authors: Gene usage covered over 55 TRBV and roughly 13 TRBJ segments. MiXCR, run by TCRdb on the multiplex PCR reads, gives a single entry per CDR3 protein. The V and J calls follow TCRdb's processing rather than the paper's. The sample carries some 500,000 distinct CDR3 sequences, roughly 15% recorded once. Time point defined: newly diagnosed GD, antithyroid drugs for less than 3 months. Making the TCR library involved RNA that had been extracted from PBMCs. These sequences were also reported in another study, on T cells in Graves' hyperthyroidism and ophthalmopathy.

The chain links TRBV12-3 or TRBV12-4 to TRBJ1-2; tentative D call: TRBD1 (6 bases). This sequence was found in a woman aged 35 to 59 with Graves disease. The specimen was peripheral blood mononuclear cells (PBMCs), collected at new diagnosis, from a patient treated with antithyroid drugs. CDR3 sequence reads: CASSLARRGFYGYTF. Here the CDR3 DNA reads TGTGCCAGCAGTTTAGCGCGTAGGGGGTTCTATGGCTACACCTTC.